One sample yielded the 25 T cell receptor beta chains listed below, sequenced in a study of CD8 T cells in ankylosing spondylitis. General study findings and limits: Blood from ankylosing spondylitis patients appeared to carry a characteristic roughly 8-variant TCR beta motif.

For these receptors, no antigen is known. TCRdb fed the 5' RACE reads into MiXCR, producing one record per CDR3 protein. Of 390,000 or so distinct CDR3 sequences listed, around 20% are singletons. Sequenced input: blood, either unsorted or a sorted T cell fraction (not recorded which). The origin of the receptors is a male donor with ankylosing spondylitis.

Many counts were recorded for this clonotype. This chain connects TRBV18 to TRBJ1-4; TRBD1 matches at 7 bases. This CDR3 comprises 14 residues. CDR1 KGHSH and CDR2 LQKENI come from the germline V gene. Trimming cost V 6 bases and J 7 bases; bases outside gene matches: 8. In DNA form, the CDR3 reads TGTGCCAGCTCTCGGGAGACAGGGAGTGAAAAACTGTTTTTT. The encoded protein is CASSRETGSEKLFF.

This clonotype was observed a handful of times. V gene TRBV25-1 combines with J gene TRBJ2-1, with TRBD1 matching 8 bases. Germline CDR1 reads MGHDK; CDR2 reads SYGVNS. The V segment lost 4 bases and the J segment 8 bases; nucleotides outside the gene matches: 7. The CDR3 sequence is 14 residues long. This chain's CDR3 is CASSVPTGADEQFF. The CDR3 DNA reads as TGTGCCAGCAGTGTACCGACAGGGGCGGATGAGCAGTTCTTC.

This clonotype occurred a few times. V gene TRBV9 combines with J gene TRBJ2-3; 7 bases fit TRBD1. Germline-derived CDR1 and CDR2 are SGDLS and YYNGEE. Trimming cost V 4 bases and J 0 bases; bases outside gene matches: 8. CDR3 size: 16 residues. The CDR3 protein is CASSTRTGGSTDTQYF. The CDR3, as DNA: TGTGCCAGCAGCACTCGGACAGGTGGAAGCACAGATACGCAGTATTTT. Drawing the rest from reference TRBV9 and TRBJ2-3, the complete variable domain is DSGVTQTPKHLITATGQRVTLRCSPRSGDLSVYWYQQSLDQGLQFLIQYYNGEERAKGNILERFSAQQFPDLHSELNLSSLELGDSALYFCASSTRTGGSTDTQYFGPGTRLTVL.

This clonotype was counted only a few times. The gene calls are TRBV4-2 and TRBJ2-1; 9 bases line up with TRBD2. Germline lookup yields CDR1 LGHNA and CDR2 YNFKEQ. The J segment lost 0 bases and the V segment lost 1 base, leaving 13 bases of the junction unmatched. CDR3 size: 20 residues. CDR3 DNA sequence: TGTGCCAGCAGCCAAGTTTTCCCCGGTTTTAGCGGGGGCTCCTACAATGAGCAGTTCTTC. The encoded protein is CASSQVFPGFSGGSYNEQFF.

This clonotype was seen many times. This chain joins TRBV7-9 and TRBJ1-2, with D unclear. Germline CDR1 SEHNR, CDR2 FQNEAQ (reference sequence). Trimming removed 5 bases at V and 2 bases at J, with 3 bases between. CDR3 size: 11 residues. The CDR3 nucleotides are TGTGCCAGCAGCAACAACTATGGCTACACCTTC. Translation gives CASSNNYGYTF. Full variable domain (rest looked up from reference TRBV7-9 and TRBJ1-2): DTGVSQNPRHKITKRGQNVTFRCDPISEHNRLYWYRQTLGQGPEFLTYFQNEAQLEKSRLLSDRFSAERPKGSFSTLEIQRTEQGDSAMYLCASSNNYGYTFGSGTRLTVV.

The chain links TRBV6-6 to TRBJ1-2; no clear D gene. The CDR3 runs to 10 residues. V dropped 1 base and J dropped 6 bases, with 0 bases sitting between them. Germline CDR1 MNHNY, CDR2 SVGAGI (reference sequence). The CDR3 DNA sequence: TGTGCCAGCAGTTACTATGGCTACACCTTC. It encodes CASSYYGYTF.

This clonotype was detected many times. In DNA, the CDR3 is TGTGCCAGCAGCTGGGACCCGGGGCCCTACGAGCAGTACTTC. Amino acid sequence: CASSWDPGPYEQYF. This chain uses TRBV7-2 with TRBJ2-7; either TRBD1 or TRBD2 may fit D (5 bases each). The CDR3 is made up of 14 amino acids. Trimming took off 4 bases at V and 2 bases at J, with 12 bases between the two ends. The germline V gene has CDR1 SGHTA and CDR2 FQGNSA.

This clonotype was seen a handful of times. CDR3 in amino acids: CASSPNPVNTEAFF. CDR3 nucleotide sequence: TGCGCCAGCAGCCCCAATCCGGTGAACACTGAAGCTTTCTTT. J is TRBJ1-1 and V is TRBV10-1, with D unclear. Germline values: CDR1 WNHNN, CDR2 SYGVQD (reference sequence). CDR3 size: 14 residues. V was trimmed by 6 bases and J by 0 bases, leaving 11 bases between them.

The gene calls are TRBV20-1 and TRBJ2-5, with D perhaps assigned TRBD1 or TRBD2 (6 bases each). The CDR3 extends over 14 amino acids. V lost 1 base, J lost 5 bases, and 14 bases lay in between. CDR1 is DFQATT, CDR2 SNEGSKA, per germline (reference sequence). CDR3 in amino acids: CSARVQGGGETQYF. The CDR3 DNA is TGCAGTGCTAGAGTACAGGGAGGAGGGGAGACCCAGTACTTC.

The rearrangement joins TRBV25-1 to TRBJ2-1; 7 nucleotides agree with TRBD1. The germline V gene has CDR1 MGHDK and CDR2 SYGVNS. The trim removed 5 bases at V and 4 bases at J, leaving 17 bases unmatched. The CDR3 runs 18 residues. CDR3 sequence (DNA): TGTGCCAGCAGTAACCTTAGGCCGGTGGGACAGATTTACAATGAGCAGTTCTTC. Protein sequence: CASSNLRPVGQIYNEQFF. Supplemented by reference TRBV25-1 and TRBJ2-1, the full variable domain reads EADIYQTPRYLVIGTGKKITLECSQTMGHDKMYWYQQDPGMELHLIHYSYGVNSTEKGDLSSESTVSRIRTEHFPLTLESARPSHTSQYLCASSNLRPVGQIYNEQFFGPGTRLTVL.

This clonotype appeared a few times. At one end the junction does not follow the germline gene, possibly because of a read error. This chain uses TRBV29-1 with TRBJ2-3, with no clear D. Germline V gene lookup returns CDR1 SQVTM and CDR2 ANQGSEA. This CDR3 comprises 11 residues. CDR3 in amino acids: CSVEAVNTQYF. CDR3 nucleotide sequence: TGCAGCGTCGAAGCCGTTAATACGCAGTATTTT.

In its sample, this clonotype was seen a few times. The chain recombines TRBV7-9 with TRBJ2-5, with D possibly being TRBD2 (6 bases). This CDR3 comprises 15 residues. The germline gives CDR1 SEHNR, CDR2 FQNEAQ (reference sequence). The germline V and J ends were trimmed by 10 bases and 2 bases, with 20 bases remaining between them. The CDR3 protein is CATSQYRETQETQYF. The CDR3 region has the DNA TGTGCCACCTCGCAATATCGGGAGACTCAAGAGACCCAGTACTTC.

This clonotype was counted once. The chain has TRBV6-5 and TRBJ1-2; 8 bases agree with TRBD1. V trimming: 2 bases; J trimming: 5 bases; junction bases outside the gene matches: 4. CDR1 is MNHEY, CDR2 SVGAGI, per germline. The CDR3 runs to 14 residues. CDR3 bases: TGTGCCAGCAGTTACCCGGGACAGGAGTATGGCTACACCTTC. Protein sequence: CASSYPGQEYGYTF.

This clonotype was detected only once. The gene calls are TRBV15 and TRBJ2-1; D is perhaps TRBD2 (5 bases). Trimming took 4 bases from V and 4 from J, leaving 17 bases between them. The CDR3 covers 16 residues. Germline loops: CDR1 LNHNV, CDR2 YYDKDF (reference sequence). CDR3 loop: CATSTLLAGPYNEQFF. As DNA, the CDR3 is TGTGCCACCAGCACCCTATTGGCGGGCCCGTACAATGAGCAGTTCTTC.

This clonotype was seen many times. The chain employs TRBV29-1 and TRBJ2-1; a weak D match, TRBD2 (5 bases). V dropped 6 bases and J dropped 3 bases, with 18 bases sitting between them. CDR1 and CDR2 from the germline V gene are SQVTM and ANQGSEA. The CDR3 is made up of 15 amino acids. Written as DNA, the CDR3 is TGCAGCGTAGCCGGGATCTTGAATTTCTACAATGAGCAGTTCTTC. Amino acid sequence: CSVAGILNFYNEQFF.

With respect to this clonotype: One end of the junction varies from germline; a read error may be responsible. The V and J genes are TRBV3-1 and TRBJ2-5, with D unclear. The CDR3 contains 12 residues. The germline V gene has CDR1 LGHDT and CDR2 YNNKEL (reference sequence). The CDR3 DNA follows: TGTGCCGGCAGCCAACTTGGTGGGACCCAGTACTTC. This gives the protein CAGSQLGGTQYF.

This clonotype showed up just a few times. V and J are TRBV4-1 and TRBJ2-3; 7 bases map to TRBD2. The ends lost 0 bases at V and 6 bases at J; junction bases unmatched: 9. This CDR3 region has 16 residues. Germline V gene lookup returns CDR1 MGHRA and CDR2 YSYEKL. In nucleotides, the CDR3 is TGCGCCAGCAGCCAAGACCCTCGGGAGGCCGGTGATACGCAGTATTTT. The encoded protein is CASSQDPREAGDTQYF.

This clonotype turned up a few times. The rearrangement links TRBV5-1 to TRBJ2-4; D might be TRBD1 or TRBD2, each matching 5 bases. The CDR3 spans 16 residues. Germline V CDR1 and CDR2: SGHRS, YFSETQ. V was cut by 4 bases and J by 8 bases, with 22 bases left in between. Written as DNA, the CDR3 is TGCGCCAGCAGCCCTGAGGGGCGACAGTTCTTAGACATTCAGTACTTC. Protein sequence: CASSPEGRQFLDIQYF.

The rearrangement uses TRBV11-2 and TRBJ2-7, with 8 bases fitting TRBD1. The V gene's germline CDR1 is SGHAT and CDR2 FQNNGV. The trim removed 7 bases at V and 0 bases at J, leaving 5 bases unmatched. CDR3 length: 14 amino acids. CDR3 nucleotides: TGTGCCAGCACGGGGACAGGTGTCTCCTACGAGCAGTACTTC. Encoded protein: CASTGTGVSYEQYF.

The gene calls are TRBV5-1 and TRBJ2-5, with 8 bases fitting TRBD2. The CDR3 runs to 15 residues. The junction had 5 bases not matched to a gene; V was cut back by 2 bases and J by 2 bases. The germline CDR1 and CDR2 sequences are SGHRS and YFSETQ. Here the CDR3 reads CASSFISGIQETQYF. The CDR3 DNA is TGCGCCAGCAGCTTCATTAGCGGGATTCAAGAGACCCAGTACTTC.

Here the CDR3 reads CASRIDVAGGYTF. In DNA, the CDR3 is TGTGCCAGCAGGATTGACGTGGCGGGTGGCTACACCTTC. The chain has TRBV2 and TRBJ1-2; D is ambiguous. Germline values: CDR1 SNHLY, CDR2 FYNNEI. The CDR3 consists of 13 residues. V was trimmed by 6 bases and J by 7 bases, leaving 15 bases between them.

The gene calls are TRBV7-9 and TRBJ2-3; tentative D call: TRBD1 (6 bases). V gave up 5 bases and J gave up 9 bases, with 12 bases separating them. The germline V gene encodes CDR1 SEHNR and CDR2 FQNEAQ (reference sequence). The CDR3 length is 12 residues. The CDR3 DNA reads as TGTGCCAGCAGCGAAACAGGGCTCACGCAGTATTTT. Its translation: CASSETGLTQYF.

This clonotype turned up a few times. The chain is built from TRBV18 and TRBJ2-7; D may correspond to TRBD1 or TRBD2 (5 bases each). V was trimmed by 4 bases and J by 7 bases, leaving 11 bases between them. Germline V CDR1 and CDR2: KGHSH, LQKENI. The CDR3 covers 12 residues. CDR3 sequence (DNA): TGTGCCAGCTCACGGGGGAGTGGGGAGCAGTACTTC. Translated, it gives CASSRGSGEQYF.

The chain has TRBV5-1 and TRBJ2-2; TRBD2 matches 8 bases. Unmatched junction bases numbered 10, after V lost 3 bases and J lost 9 bases. Germline CDR1 SGHRS, CDR2 YFSETQ. The CDR3 is made up of 15 amino acids. CDR3 DNA sequence: TGCGCCAGCAGCTCCCTACCGGGAGGGCCGCGGGAGCTGTTTTTT. This sequence encodes CASSSLPGGPRELFF.

The chain recombines TRBV5-1 with TRBJ2-5; maybe TRBD1 (5 bases). Per the germline V gene, CDR1 is SGHRS and CDR2 is YFSETQ. CDR3 length equals 15 residues. Trimming removed 4 bases at V and 5 bases at J, with 18 bases between. The CDR3 spells CASSGSQVPFETQYF. In DNA form, the CDR3 reads TGCGCCAGCAGCGGCTCACAGGTTCCGTTTGAGACCCAGTACTTC.